The present T cell receptor (beta chain) was sequenced within a study of blood T cell repertoires in COVID-19. Overall study context: Researchers got acute and convalescent COVID-19 samples from the United States, Italy and Spain.

In the original analysis: The assay estimated nucleated cells by amplifying reference gene primers. Assay: immunoSEQ multiplex PCR; the TCRdb copy retains only in-frame clones and omits some. The DNA was the basis for D and trimming; V, J and clone size are from that table. The sample lists a few hundred thousand clones; just over 85% were seen once. In germline, CDR1 is SGDLS, CDR2 YYNGEE. The CDR3 runs to 15 residues. With 3 bases clipped from V and 7 bases from J, the junction kept 9 bases outside the gene matches. Sequencing used peripheral blood. The source of this sequence is a man aged 45-65 years with acute or convalescent COVID-19. The chain is built from TRBV9 and TRBJ2-7; 11 bases are a match to TRBD2. The CDR3 DNA follows: TGTGCCAGCAGCGGTCCTAGCGGGGGGACCGGGGAGCAGTACTTC. It codes for CASSGPSGGTGEQYF.